The next 9 T cell receptor beta chains were all read from a single sample in a study of shared clonotypes between healthy human individuals. Profiled with immunoSEQ multiplex PCR; TCRdb holds only in-frame clones, not every one. The sample has 850,000 to 1,200,000 clones, about 77% seen once; the top ten hold about 1.5%. Sample: memory CD4+ T cells sorted from blood. Subset here: CD45RA-negative fraction. The receptor set was obtained from a man younger than 35 in good health.

This clone occurred a few times. The rearrangement links TRBV6-1 to TRBJ1-5, with 8 bases matching TRBD1. This CDR3 has 16 residues. From germline, CDR1 is MNHNS and CDR2 SASEGT. V shed 2 bases and J 6 bases; nucleotides not matched to a gene: 9. The CDR3 sequence: CASSETQGARSQPQHF. The DNA of the CDR3 is TGTGCCAGCAGTGAAACCCAGGGGGCGAGAAGTCAGCCCCAGCATTTT.

This clone was seen only once. V is TRBV18 and J is TRBJ2-5; 13 nucleotides align to TRBD2. This CDR3 is 15 amino acids long. The V segment lost 6 bases and the J segment 4 bases; nucleotides outside the gene matches: 5. Germline CDR1 KGHSH, CDR2 LQKENI. CDR3 nucleotides: TGTGCCAGCTCTCCTGGACTAGCGGGAGTAGAGACCCAGTACTTC. It is translated as CASSPGLAGVETQYF. The full variable domain, with the rest looked up from reference TRBV18 and TRBJ2-5, is NAGVMQNPRHLVRRRGQEARLRCSPMKGHSHVYWYRQLPEEGLKFMVYLQKENIIDESGMPKERFSAEFPKEGPSILRIQQVVRGDSAAYFCASSPGLAGVETQYFGPGTRLLVL.

Concerning this clone: Other nucleotide sequences in the sample specify the same CDR3. The J gene is TRBJ2-6, the V gene TRBV6-5, with D hard to call. Between the trimmed V and J ends, which lost 9 bases and 0 bases, there was a span of 6 bases. This CDR3 spans 13 amino acids. CDR1 MNHEY and CDR2 SVGAGI come from the germline V gene. The CDR3 protein is CASSGSGANVLTF. In DNA form, the CDR3 reads TGTGCCAGTTCGGGCTCTGGGGCCAACGTCCTGACTTTC.

The genes are TRBV6-4 and TRBJ2-3; 8 bases are shared with TRBD2. J lost 4 bases, V lost 6 bases, and 6 bases had no gene match. The CDR3 has 14 amino acids. Germline V CDR1 and CDR2: MRHNA, SNTAGT. This CDR3 reads CASRRLAQSDTQYF. The CDR3 nucleotides read TGTGCCAGCAGACGACTAGCGCAGTCAGATACGCAGTATTTT.

V and J are TRBV9 and TRBJ2-7; no clear D gene. The CDR3 runs 14 residues. CDR1 is SGDLS and CDR2 is YYNGEE in the germline V gene. Trimming removed 0 bases at V and 2 bases at J, with 9 bases between. Here the CDR3 DNA reads TGTGCCAGCAGCGTAGGTAGCCGGGCCTACGAGCAGTACTTC. It encodes CASSVGSRAYEQYF.

The chain combines TRBV5-5 with TRBJ1-1; TRBD1 is a possible D gene (5 bases). The CDR3 runs 14 residues. Germline lookup yields CDR1 SGHKS and CDR2 YYEKEE (reference sequence). Trimming took 3 bases from V and 3 from J, leaving 12 bases between them. CDR3 sequence: CASSSDNRYTEAFF. The CDR3 DNA follows: TGTGCCAGCAGCTCGGACAACAGGTACACTGAAGCTTTCTTT.

The CDR3 sequence is CASSFLRSSTDTQYF. In nucleotides, the CDR3 is TGTGCCAGCAGTTTTCTGCGGTCTAGCACAGATACGCAGTATTTT. The V call is TRBV27, the J call TRBJ2-3; D not resolved. Trimming shortened V by 3 bases and J by 0 bases, and 10 bases separated the two germline ends. There are 15 residues in the CDR3. The germline V gene encodes CDR1 MNHEY and CDR2 SMNVEV (reference sequence).

Worth noting for this clone: Other DNA sequences in this specimen translate into the identical CDR3. The rearrangement joins TRBV5-1 to TRBJ1-4; the D gene is possibly TRBD1 (5 bases). This CDR3 spans 13 amino acids. V lost 4 bases, J lost 8 bases, and 12 bases lay in between. CDR1 and CDR2 from the germline V gene are SGHRS and YFSETQ. The CDR3 sequence is CASSLGTGEKLFF. The DNA of the CDR3 is TGCGCCAGCAGCCTTGGGACCGGCGAAAAACTGTTTTTT.

As to this clone: Other DNA sequences in the same sample also yield this CDR3. The rearrangement joins TRBV6-1 to TRBJ1-5; D uncertain. This CDR3 comprises 15 residues. Germline CDR1 is MNHNS and CDR2 is SASEGT. The ends were cut back, 4 bases at V and 2 bases at J, with 12 bases in the middle. The CDR3 DNA sequence: TGTGCCAGCAGTGCGGAGGGAGGAGGCAATCAGCCCCAGCATTTT. This gives the protein CASSAEGGGNQPQHF.